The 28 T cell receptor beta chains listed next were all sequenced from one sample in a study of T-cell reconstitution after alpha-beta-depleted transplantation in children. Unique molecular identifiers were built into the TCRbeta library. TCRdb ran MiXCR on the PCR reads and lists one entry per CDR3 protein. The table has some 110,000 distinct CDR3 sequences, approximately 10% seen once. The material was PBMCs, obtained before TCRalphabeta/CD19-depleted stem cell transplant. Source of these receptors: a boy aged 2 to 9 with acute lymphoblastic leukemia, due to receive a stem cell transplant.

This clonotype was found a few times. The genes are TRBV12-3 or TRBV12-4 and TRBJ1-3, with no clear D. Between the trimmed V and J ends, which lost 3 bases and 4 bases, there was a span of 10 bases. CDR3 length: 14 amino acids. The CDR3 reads CASSFRVWGNTIYF. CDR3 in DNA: TGTGCCAGCAGTTTTAGAGTGTGGGGAAACACCATATATTTT.

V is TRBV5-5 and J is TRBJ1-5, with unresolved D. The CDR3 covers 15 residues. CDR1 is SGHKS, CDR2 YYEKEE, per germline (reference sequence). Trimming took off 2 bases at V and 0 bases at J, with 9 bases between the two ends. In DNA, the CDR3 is TGTGCCAGCAGCTTTTTCGAAAATAGCAATCAGCCCCAGCATTTT. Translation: CASSFFENSNQPQHF.

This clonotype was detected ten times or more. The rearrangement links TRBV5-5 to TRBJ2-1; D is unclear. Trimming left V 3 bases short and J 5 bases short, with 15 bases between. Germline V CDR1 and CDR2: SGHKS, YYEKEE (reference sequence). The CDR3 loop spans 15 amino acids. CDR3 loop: CASSSQPPAHNEQFF. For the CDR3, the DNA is TGTGCCAGCAGCTCCCAACCCCCAGCGCACAATGAGCAGTTCTTC.

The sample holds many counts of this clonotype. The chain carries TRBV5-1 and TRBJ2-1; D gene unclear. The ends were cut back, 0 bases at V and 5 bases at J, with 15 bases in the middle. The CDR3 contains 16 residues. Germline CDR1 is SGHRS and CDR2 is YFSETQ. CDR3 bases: TGCGCCAGCAGCTTGGCCCGTACCCCTTATGACAATGAGCAGTTCTTC. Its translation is CASSLARTPYDNEQFF. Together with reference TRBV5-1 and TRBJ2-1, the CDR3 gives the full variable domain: KAGVTQTPRYLIKTRGQQVTLSCSPISGHRSVSWYQQTPGQGLQFLFEYFSETQRNKGNFPGRFSGRQFSNSRSEMNVSTLELGDSALYLCASSLARTPYDNEQFFGPGTRLTVL.

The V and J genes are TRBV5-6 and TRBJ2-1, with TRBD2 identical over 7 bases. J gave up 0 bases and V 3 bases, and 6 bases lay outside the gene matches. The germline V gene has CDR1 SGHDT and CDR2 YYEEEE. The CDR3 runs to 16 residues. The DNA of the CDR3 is TGTGCCAGCAGCTATGGGGGGGAGAGCTCCTACAATGAGCAGTTCTTC. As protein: CASSYGGESSYNEQFF.

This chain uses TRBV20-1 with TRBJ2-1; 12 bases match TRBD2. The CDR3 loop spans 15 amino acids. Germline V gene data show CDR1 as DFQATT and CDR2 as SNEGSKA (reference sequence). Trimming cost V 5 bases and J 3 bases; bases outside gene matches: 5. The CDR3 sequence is CSAWTSGMLYNEQFF. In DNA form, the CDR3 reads TGCAGTGCTTGGACTAGCGGGATGCTCTACAATGAGCAGTTCTTC.

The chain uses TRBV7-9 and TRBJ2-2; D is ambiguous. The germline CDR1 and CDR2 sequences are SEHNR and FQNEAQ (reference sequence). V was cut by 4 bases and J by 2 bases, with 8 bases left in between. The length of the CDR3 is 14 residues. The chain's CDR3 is CASSSGPNTGELFF. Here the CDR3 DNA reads TGTGCCAGCAGCTCCGGACCCAACACCGGGGAGCTGTTTTTT.

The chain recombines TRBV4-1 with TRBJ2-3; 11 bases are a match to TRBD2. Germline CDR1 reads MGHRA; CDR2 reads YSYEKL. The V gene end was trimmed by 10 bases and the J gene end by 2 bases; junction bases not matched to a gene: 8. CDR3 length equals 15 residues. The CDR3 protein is CATGEGLADTDTQYF. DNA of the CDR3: TGCGCCACCGGGGAGGGACTAGCGGACACAGATACGCAGTATTTT.

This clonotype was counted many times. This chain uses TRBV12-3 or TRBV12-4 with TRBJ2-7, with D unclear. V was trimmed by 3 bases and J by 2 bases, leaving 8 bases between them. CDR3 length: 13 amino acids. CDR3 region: CASSFDGPYEQYF. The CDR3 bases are TGTGCCAGCAGTTTCGACGGGCCCTACGAGCAGTACTTC.

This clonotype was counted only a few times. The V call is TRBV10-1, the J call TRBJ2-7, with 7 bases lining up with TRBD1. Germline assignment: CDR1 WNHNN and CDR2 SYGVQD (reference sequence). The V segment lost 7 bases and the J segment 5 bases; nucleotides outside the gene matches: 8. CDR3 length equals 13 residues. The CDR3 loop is CASMPQGNHEQYF. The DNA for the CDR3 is TGCGCCAGCATGCCACAGGGGAACCACGAGCAGTACTTC.

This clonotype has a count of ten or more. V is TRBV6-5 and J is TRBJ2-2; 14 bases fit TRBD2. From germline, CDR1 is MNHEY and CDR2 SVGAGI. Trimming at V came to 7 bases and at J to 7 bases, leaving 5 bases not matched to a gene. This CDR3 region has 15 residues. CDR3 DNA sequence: TGTGCCAGCAACGGACTAGCGGGAGGTGGCGGGGAGCTGTTTTTT. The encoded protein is CASNGLAGGGGELFF.

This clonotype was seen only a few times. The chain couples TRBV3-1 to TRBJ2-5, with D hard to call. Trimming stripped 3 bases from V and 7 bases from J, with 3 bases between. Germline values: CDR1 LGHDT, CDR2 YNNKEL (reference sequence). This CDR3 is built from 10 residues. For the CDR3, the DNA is TGTGCCAGCAGCCATGGGACCCAGTACTTC. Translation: CASSHGTQYF.

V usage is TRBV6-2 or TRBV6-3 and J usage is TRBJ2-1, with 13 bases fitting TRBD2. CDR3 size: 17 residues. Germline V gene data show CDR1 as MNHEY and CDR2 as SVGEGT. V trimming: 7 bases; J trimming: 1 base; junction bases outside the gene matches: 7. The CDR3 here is CASIGLAGDVSYNEQFF. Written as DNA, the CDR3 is TGTGCCAGCATCGGACTAGCGGGAGATGTTTCCTACAATGAGCAGTTCTTC.

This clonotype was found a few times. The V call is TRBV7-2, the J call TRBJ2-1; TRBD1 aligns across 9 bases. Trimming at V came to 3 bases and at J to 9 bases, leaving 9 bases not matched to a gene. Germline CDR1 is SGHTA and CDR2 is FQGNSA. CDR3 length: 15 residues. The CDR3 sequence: CASSLLGQGFGEQFF. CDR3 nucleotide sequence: TGTGCCAGCAGCTTGCTGGGACAGGGTTTTGGTGAGCAGTTCTTC.

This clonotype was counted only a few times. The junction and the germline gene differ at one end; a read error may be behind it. The CDR3 DNA reads as TGCGCCAGCAGCCCTAGGGACACGCAAGAGACCCATTACTTC. This codes for CASSPRDTQETHYF. The V and J genes are TRBV5-1 and TRBJ2-5, with D possibly matching TRBD1 (6 bases). Germline V CDR1 and CDR2: SGHRS, YFSETQ. The CDR3 extends over 14 amino acids. Full variable domain (missing parts from reference TRBV5-1 and TRBJ2-5): KAGVTQTPRYLIKTRGQQVTLSCSPISGHRSVSWYQQTPGQGLQFLFEYFSETQRNKGNFPGRFSGRQFSNSRSEMNVSTLELGDSALYLCASSPRDTQETHYFGPGTRLLVL.

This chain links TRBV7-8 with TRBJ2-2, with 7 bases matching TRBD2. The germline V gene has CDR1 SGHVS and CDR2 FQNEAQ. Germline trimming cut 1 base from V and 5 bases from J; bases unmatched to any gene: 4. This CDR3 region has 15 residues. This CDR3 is CASSLGREFTGELFF. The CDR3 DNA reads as TGTGCCAGCAGCTTAGGGCGGGAGTTTACCGGGGAGCTGTTTTTT. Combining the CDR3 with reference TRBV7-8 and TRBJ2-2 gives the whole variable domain GAGVSQSPRYKVAKRGQDVALRCDPISGHVSLFWYQQALGQGPEFLTYFQNEAQLDKSGLPSDRFFAERPEGSVSTLKIQRTQQEDSAVYLCASSLGREFTGELFFGEGSRLTVL.

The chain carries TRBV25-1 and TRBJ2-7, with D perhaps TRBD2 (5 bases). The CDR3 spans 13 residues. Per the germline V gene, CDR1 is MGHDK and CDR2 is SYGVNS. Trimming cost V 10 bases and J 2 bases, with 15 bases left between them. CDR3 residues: CATEAGQTYEQYF. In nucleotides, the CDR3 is TGTGCCACCGAGGCGGGCCAGACCTACGAGCAGTACTTC.

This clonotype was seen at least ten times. In nucleotides, the CDR3 is TGTGCCAGCAGCCTCACAGTCACTGAAGCTTTCTTT. Translated, it gives CASSLTVTEAFF. V and J are TRBV7-9 and TRBJ1-1; D not resolved. Deletions cut 5 bases from V and 4 bases from J, with 8 bases between. CDR1 SEHNR and CDR2 FQNEAQ come from the germline V gene (reference sequence). The CDR3 runs to 12 residues.

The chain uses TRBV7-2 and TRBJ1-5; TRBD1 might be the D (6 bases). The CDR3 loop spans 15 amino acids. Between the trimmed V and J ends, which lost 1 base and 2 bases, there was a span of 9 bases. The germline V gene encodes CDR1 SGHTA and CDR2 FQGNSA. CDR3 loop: CASSLVGGGNQPQHF. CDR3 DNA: TGTGCCAGCAGCTTAGTAGGGGGGGGCAATCAGCCCCAGCATTTT.

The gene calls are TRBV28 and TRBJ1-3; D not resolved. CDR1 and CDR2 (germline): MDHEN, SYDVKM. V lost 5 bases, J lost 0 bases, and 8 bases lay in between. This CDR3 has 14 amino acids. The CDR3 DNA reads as TGTGCCAGCAGTCGGCCCTACTCTGGAAACACCATATATTTT. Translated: CASSRPYSGNTIYF. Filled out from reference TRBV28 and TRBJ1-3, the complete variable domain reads DVKVTQSSRYLVKRTGEKVFLECVQDMDHENMFWYRQDPGLGLRLIYFSYDVKMKEKGDIPEGYSVSREKKERFSLILESASTNQTSMYLCASSRPYSGNTIYFGEGSWLTVV.

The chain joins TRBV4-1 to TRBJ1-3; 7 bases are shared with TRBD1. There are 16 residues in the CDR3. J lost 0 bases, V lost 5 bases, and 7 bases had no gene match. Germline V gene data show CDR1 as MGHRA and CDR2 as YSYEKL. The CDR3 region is CASSTRQGGSGNTIYF. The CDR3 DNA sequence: TGCGCCAGCAGCACACGACAGGGAGGCTCTGGAAACACCATATATTTT.

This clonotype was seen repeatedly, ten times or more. The CDR3 protein is CSARKLAGASSYNEQFF. The CDR3, as DNA: TGCAGTGCTAGGAAACTAGCGGGGGCCAGCTCCTACAATGAGCAGTTCTTC. The rearrangement links TRBV20-1 to TRBJ2-1; TRBD2 matches at 11 bases. The CDR3 extends over 17 amino acids. V was pared by 3 bases and J by 0 bases, with 7 bases of the junction left unmatched. Germline assignment: CDR1 DFQATT and CDR2 SNEGSKA (reference sequence).

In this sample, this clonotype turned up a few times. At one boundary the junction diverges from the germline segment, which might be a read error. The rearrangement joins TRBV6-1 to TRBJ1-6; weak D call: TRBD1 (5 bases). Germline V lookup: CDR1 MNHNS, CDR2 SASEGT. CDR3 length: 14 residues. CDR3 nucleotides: TGTGCCAGCAGGGAAGACAGAGATAATTCACCCCTCCACTTT. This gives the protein CASREDRDNSPLHF.

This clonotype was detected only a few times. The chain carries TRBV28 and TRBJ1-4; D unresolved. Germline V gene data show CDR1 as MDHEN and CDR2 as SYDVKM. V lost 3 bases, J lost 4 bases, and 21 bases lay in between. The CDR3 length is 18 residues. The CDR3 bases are TGTGCCAGCAGTTTTACCTCGACCCTCCGGCCCCTTAATGAAAAACTGTTTTTT. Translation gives CASSFTSTLRPLNEKLFF. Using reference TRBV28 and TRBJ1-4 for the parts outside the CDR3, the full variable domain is DVKVTQSSRYLVKRTGEKVFLECVQDMDHENMFWYRQDPGLGLRLIYFSYDVKMKEKGDIPEGYSVSREKKERFSLILESASTNQTSMYLCASSFTSTLRPLNEKLFFGSGTQLSVL.

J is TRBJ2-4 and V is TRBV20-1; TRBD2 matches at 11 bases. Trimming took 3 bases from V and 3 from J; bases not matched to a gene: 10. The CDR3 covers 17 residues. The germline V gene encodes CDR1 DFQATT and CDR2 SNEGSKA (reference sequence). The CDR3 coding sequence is TGCAGTGCTAGTCATAGCGGGAGGGCCGTGGGCAAAAACATTCAGTACTTC. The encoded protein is CSASHSGRAVGKNIQYF.

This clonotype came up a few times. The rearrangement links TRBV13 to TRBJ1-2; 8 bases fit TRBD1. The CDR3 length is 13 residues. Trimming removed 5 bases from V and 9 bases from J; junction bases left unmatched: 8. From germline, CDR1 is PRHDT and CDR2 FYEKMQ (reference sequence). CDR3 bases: TGTGCCAGCAGCCTTGGACAGGGTAGGAGCTACACCTTC. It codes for CASSLGQGRSYTF.

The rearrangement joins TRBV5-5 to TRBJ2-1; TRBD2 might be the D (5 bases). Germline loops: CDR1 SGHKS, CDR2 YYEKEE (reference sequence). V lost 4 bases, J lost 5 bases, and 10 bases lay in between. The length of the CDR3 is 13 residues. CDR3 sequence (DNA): TGTGCCAGCAGCCCCGGGATCGACAATGAGCAGTTCTTC. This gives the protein CASSPGIDNEQFF. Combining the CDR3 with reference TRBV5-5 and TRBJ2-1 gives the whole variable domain DAGVTQSPTHLIKTRGQQVTLRCSPISGHKSVSWYQQVLGQGPQFIFQYYEKEERGRGNFPDRFSARQFPNYSSELNVNALLLGDSALYLCASSPGIDNEQFFGPGTRLTVL.

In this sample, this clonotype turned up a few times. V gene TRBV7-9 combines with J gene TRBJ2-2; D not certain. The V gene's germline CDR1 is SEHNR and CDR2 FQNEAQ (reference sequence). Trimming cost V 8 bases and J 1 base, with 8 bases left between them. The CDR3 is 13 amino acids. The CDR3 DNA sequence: TGTGCCAGCCATAGGGTGAACACCGGGGAGCTGTTTTTT. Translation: CASHRVNTGELFF.